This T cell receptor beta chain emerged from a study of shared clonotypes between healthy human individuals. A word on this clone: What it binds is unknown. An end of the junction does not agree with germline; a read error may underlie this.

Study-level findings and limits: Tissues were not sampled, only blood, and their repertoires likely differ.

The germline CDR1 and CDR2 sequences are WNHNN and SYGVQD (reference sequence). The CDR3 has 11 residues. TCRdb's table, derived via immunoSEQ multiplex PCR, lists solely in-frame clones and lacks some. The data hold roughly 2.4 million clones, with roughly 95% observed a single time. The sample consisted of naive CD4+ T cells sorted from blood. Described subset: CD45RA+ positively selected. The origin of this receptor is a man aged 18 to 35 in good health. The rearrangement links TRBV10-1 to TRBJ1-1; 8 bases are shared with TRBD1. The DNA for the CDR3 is TGCGCCAGCAGGACACAGGGGGGCCCTCCCTTT. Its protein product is CASRTQGGPPF.